Shown below are 30 T cell receptor beta chains from a single sample sequenced in a study of T-cell memory formation after mild COVID-19. TCRdb redid the calling of the 5' RACE reads with MiXCR, one entry per CDR3 protein. The sample records 300,000 to 350,000 distinct CDR3 sequences, approximately 12% being singletons. The sequenced material came from PBMCs or a T cell subset sorted from them (not recorded which). The receptors here all came from a man aged 18-30 years who had mild COVID-19 (a few samples of this study predate the infection). Cell type and time point are not known.

The rearrangement links TRBV7-3 to TRBJ2-1; D not resolved. The germline gives CDR1 SGHTA, CDR2 FQGTGA. The germline V and J ends were trimmed by 5 bases and 7 bases, with 12 bases remaining between them. The CDR3 consists of 13 residues. CDR3 nucleotides: TGTGCCAGCAGCCAACGAACGTTGAATGAGCAGTTCTTC. Residues: CASSQRTLNEQFF.

Only a few counts were recorded for this clonotype. The chain links TRBV20-1 to TRBJ1-1, with 11 bases aligning to TRBD1. The CDR3 consists of 17 residues. Germline V CDR1 and CDR2: DFQATT, SNEGSKA (reference sequence). J was trimmed by 1 base and V by 6 bases; bases with no gene match: 13. CDR3 nucleotide sequence: TGCAGTGCCCGAAGGATTGGACAGGGGGCATGGAACACTGAAGCTTTCTTT. It yields the protein CSARRIGQGAWNTEAFF.

This clonotype was detected only a few times. This chain joins TRBV6-5 and TRBJ1-1, with unresolved D. Per the germline V gene, CDR1 is MNHEY and CDR2 is SVGAGI. The V end was cut by 6 bases, the J end by 8 bases, with 10 bases between. CDR3 size: 11 residues. CDR3 DNA: TGTGCCAGCAGAATCGGGCCAGAAGCTTTCTTT. Its protein product is CASRIGPEAFF.

Remarks on this clonotype: The germline gene is not matched at one end of the junction; a read error may be the cause. In DNA, the CDR3 is TGTGACAGTAGTATCGGACAGGGGGATGCGGATACGCAGTATTTT. Translation gives CDSSIGQGDADTQYF. This chain uses TRBV19 with TRBJ2-3; 10 positions agree with TRBD1. The length of the CDR3 is 15 residues. The germline V gene has CDR1 LNHDA and CDR2 SQIVND (reference sequence).

This chain uses TRBV20-1 with TRBJ1-6; perhaps TRBD1 as D (6 bases). This CDR3 region has 15 residues. Germline V gene data show CDR1 as DFQATT and CDR2 as SNEGSKA (reference sequence). The V and J ends lost 2 bases and 14 bases respectively, with 22 bases between them. The CDR3 nucleotides are TGCAGTGCTAGAACCGCGGGGGACACGAAAAAGGCCCTCCACTTT. Translating gives CSARTAGDTKKALHF.

Turning to this clonotype: This may stem from a read error, because a much larger clone lies one nucleotide away. The V and J genes are TRBV7-9 and TRBJ2-1; 9 bases are a match to TRBD1. The germline V gene encodes CDR1 SEHNR and CDR2 FQNEAQ (reference sequence). The CDR3 is 14 amino acids. V gave up 4 bases and J gave up 12 bases; unmatched junction bases: 10. The CDR3 DNA sequence: TGTGCCAGCAGCTACTGGGACAGGGAAGAAGGGCAGTTCTTC. Its translation is CASSYWDREEGQFF.

This chain connects TRBV14 to TRBJ2-5; a possible D gene is TRBD2 (5 bases). In germline, CDR1 is SGHDN, CDR2 FVKESK. The V gene lost 0 bases and the J gene lost 1 base, with 15 bases spanning the gap. This CDR3 region has 17 residues. CDR3 loop: CASSQDKRRGPQETQYF. In nucleotides, the CDR3 is TGTGCCAGCAGCCAAGATAAGCGGCGCGGGCCCCAAGAGACCCAGTACTTC.

This clonotype has ten or more counts. The rearrangement links TRBV29-1 to TRBJ2-7; D ambiguous. The V gene's germline CDR1 is SQVTM and CDR2 ANQGSEA. The CDR3 has 12 amino acids. V was clipped by 1 base and J by 4 bases, with 8 bases between them. The DNA of the CDR3 is TGCAGCGTTGAAGCCACAGCTTACGAGCAGTACTTC. Amino acids: CSVEATAYEQYF.

This clonotype has a count of ten or more. The chain is built from TRBV7-2 and TRBJ1-3; D call uncertain. Between the trimmed V and J ends, which lost 1 base and 5 bases, there was a span of 0 bases. Germline-derived CDR1 and CDR2 are SGHTA and FQGNSA. This CDR3 has 11 amino acids. CDR3: CASSLGNTIYF. CDR3 bases: TGTGCCAGCAGCTTAGGAAACACCATATATTTT.

This clonotype was seen only a few times. This chain links TRBV7-4 with TRBJ2-7, with 14 bases fitting TRBD2. CDR1 and CDR2 from the germline V gene are SGHVT and SQSDAQ. V lost 3 bases, J lost 0 bases, and 4 bases stayed unmatched. The CDR3 length is 17 residues. CDR3 nucleotides: TGTGCCAGCAGCTTGGGGACTAGCGGGGGCAGCTCCTACGAGCAGTACGTC. Translating gives CASSLGTSGGSSYEQYV.

DNA for the CDR3: TGTGCCAGCACTTCGACCGATAGCAATCAGCCCCAGCATTTT. Translating gives CASTSTDSNQPQHF. V is TRBV6-6 and J is TRBJ1-5; the D is unclear. Germline V gene sequence: CDR1 MNHNY, CDR2 SVGAGI (reference sequence). The V gene lost 7 bases and the J gene lost 0 bases, with 10 bases spanning the gap. This CDR3 contains 14 residues.

A few counts support this clonotype. This chain uses TRBV20-1 with TRBJ2-1, with 7 bases identical to TRBD2. There are 14 residues in the CDR3. Germline V gives CDR1 DFQATT, CDR2 SNEGSKA (reference sequence). V lost 3 bases and J lost 3; bases outside the gene matches: 5. In DNA form, the CDR3 reads TGCAGTGCTAGGGTTGGGAGGGGCTACAATGAGCAGTTCTTC. This translates into CSARVGRGYNEQFF.

CDR3 protein: CASSTTGGTEAFF. In nucleotides, the CDR3 is TGTGCCAGCAGTACAACAGGGGGCACTGAAGCTTTCTTT. V is TRBV6-2 or TRBV6-3 and J is TRBJ1-1, with 8 bases fitting TRBD1. The CDR3 is 13 amino acids. CDR1 MNHEY and CDR2 SVGEGT come from the germline V gene. V lost 5 bases and J lost 4; bases outside the gene matches: 3.

At least ten counts were recorded for this clonotype. This rearrangement joins TRBV5-1 to TRBJ2-2, with D tentatively TRBD1 (6 bases). Germline CDR1 and CDR2: SGHRS and YFSETQ. The CDR3 is made up of 16 amino acids. The germline V and J ends were trimmed by 4 bases and 3 bases, with 16 bases remaining between them. This CDR3 reads CASSPRTGTDTGELFF. DNA for the CDR3: TGCGCCAGCAGCCCCCGCACAGGGACGGACACCGGGGAGCTGTTTTTT.

The gene calls are TRBV7-9 and TRBJ2-7; 7 bases line up with TRBD1. There are 14 residues in the CDR3. CDR1 SEHNR and CDR2 FQNEAQ come from the germline V gene (reference sequence). V lost 5 bases to trimming and J lost 3 bases; unmatched junction nucleotides: 7. The CDR3 loop reads CASSPRDRIYEQYF. In DNA, the CDR3 is TGTGCCAGCAGCCCCCGGGACAGAATCTACGAGCAGTACTTC.

V gene TRBV5-1 combines with J gene TRBJ2-7; the D gene is possibly TRBD2 (7 bases). The CDR3 is 15 amino acids. Trimming removed 4 bases at V and 4 bases at J, with 18 bases between. The V gene's germline CDR1 is SGHRS and CDR2 YFSETQ. The CDR3 sequence is CASSPMAGAGYEQYF. As DNA, the CDR3 is TGCGCCAGCAGCCCCATGGCGGGGGCGGGGTACGAGCAGTACTTC. The whole variable domain, remainder taken from reference TRBV5-1 and TRBJ2-7, is KAGVTQTPRYLIKTRGQQVTLSCSPISGHRSVSWYQQTPGQGLQFLFEYFSETQRNKGNFPGRFSGRQFSNSRSEMNVSTLELGDSALYLCASSPMAGAGYEQYFGPGTRLTVT.

Ten or more counts support this clonotype. V is TRBV5-1 and J is TRBJ2-5; possible D gene TRBD2, 6 bases. The CDR3 totals 15 residues. Germline V lookup: CDR1 SGHRS, CDR2 YFSETQ. Trimming pared 0 bases from V and 4 bases from J, leaving 13 bases between. The CDR3: CASSLVAGRRETQYF. The CDR3 DNA reads as TGCGCCAGCAGCTTGGTGGCAGGGAGGCGAGAGACCCAGTACTTC.

This clonotype was counted a few times. The chain is built from TRBV5-1 and TRBJ2-1; D gene uncertain. The germline CDR1 and CDR2 sequences are SGHRS and YFSETQ. V lost 0 bases and J 4 bases, leaving 8 bases between the germline ends. The CDR3 sequence is 14 residues long. For the CDR3, the DNA is TGCGCCAGCAGCTTGGTAACGGATTACAATGAGCAGTTCTTC. It yields the protein CASSLVTDYNEQFF.

J is TRBJ1-6 and V is TRBV7-9, with D hard to call. Trimming left V 2 bases short and J 5 bases short, with 10 bases between. The CDR3 spans 15 residues. The germline CDR1 and CDR2 sequences are SEHNR and FQNEAQ (reference sequence). CDR3 protein: CASSLRGGHNSPLHF. The CDR3, as DNA: TGTGCCAGCAGCTTACGGGGTGGGCATAATTCACCCCTCCACTTT.

This clonotype was detected many times. The chain employs TRBV15 and TRBJ2-5, with D possibly TRBD2 on 5 matching bases. V was clipped by 4 bases and J by 5 bases, with 17 bases between them. In germline, CDR1 is LNHNV, CDR2 YYDKDF (reference sequence). The CDR3 consists of 15 residues. The CDR3 DNA reads TGTGCCACCAGCAATCAGTTTTCCCCGGGGGAGACCCAGTACTTC. It codes for CATSNQFSPGETQYF.

This clonotype was observed many times. V gene TRBV7-2 combines with J gene TRBJ2-7; 9 bases map to TRBD2. Germline CDR1 SGHTA, CDR2 FQGNSA. The V gene end was trimmed by 1 base and the J gene end by 7 bases; junction bases not matched to a gene: 8. CDR3 size: 15 residues. The CDR3: CASSLGASGVGEQYF. The DNA for the CDR3 is TGTGCCAGCAGCTTAGGGGCTAGCGGGGTCGGTGAGCAGTACTTC.

This chain uses TRBV24-1 with TRBJ1-1; 8 bases fit TRBD1. This CDR3 has 15 amino acids. Germline V gene data show CDR1 as KGHDR and CDR2 as SFDVKD. The junction had 6 bases not matched to a gene; V was cut back by 5 bases and J by 2 bases. CDR3 protein: CATSGHRGINTEAFF. The CDR3 DNA sequence: TGTGCCACCAGTGGCCACAGGGGGATCAACACTGAAGCTTTCTTT.

The rearrangement uses TRBV5-1 and TRBJ1-2; D is unclear. Trimming pared 2 bases from V and 4 bases from J, leaving 15 bases between. This CDR3 region has 15 residues. CDR1 is SGHRS and CDR2 is YFSETQ in the germline V gene. CDR3 region: CASSLVERDPYGYTF. The CDR3 region has the DNA TGCGCCAGCAGCTTAGTAGAGAGAGACCCCTATGGCTACACCTTC.

This clonotype occurred a few times. The V and J genes are TRBV12-3 or TRBV12-4 and TRBJ1-2; 8 nucleotides align to TRBD1. This CDR3 is built from 13 residues. V dropped 4 bases and J dropped 3; count of bases not matched to a gene: 1. This CDR3 is CASSSDRDYGYTF. The CDR3 nucleotides are TGTGCCAGCAGTTCGGACAGGGACTATGGCTACACCTTC.

The rearrangement joins TRBV5-4 to TRBJ1-1; D is uncertain. Germline CDR1 and CDR2: SGHNT and YYREEE (reference sequence). The length of the CDR3 is 13 residues. Trimming removed 4 bases at V and 4 bases at J, with 11 bases between. This CDR3 is CASSPGWATEAFF. The CDR3 region has the DNA TGTGCCAGCAGCCCCGGCTGGGCCACTGAAGCTTTCTTT.

This clonotype was counted only a few times. This may come from a read error, since a much larger clone is one base off. The CDR3: CASSLGDGTGELFF. CDR3 in DNA: TGTGCCAGCAGCTTAGGGGACGGCACCGGGGAGCTGTTTTTT. The chain links TRBV7-6 to TRBJ2-2; the D gene could be TRBD1 or TRBD2 (5 bases each). Germline values: CDR1 SGHVS, CDR2 FNYEAQ. V lost 1 base to trimming and J lost 4 bases, with 7 bases between them. The CDR3 spans 14 residues.

The chain uses TRBV7-2 and TRBJ2-5; 7 nucleotides line up with TRBD1. V shed 5 bases, J shed 3 bases, and the junction held 12 bases outside the gene matches. This CDR3 is 16 amino acids long. The V gene's germline CDR1 is SGHTA and CDR2 FQGNSA. The CDR3 DNA sequence: TGTGCCAGCAGCCCGAGGACAGGACGGGATAAAGAGACCCAGTACTTC. Its protein product is CASSPRTGRDKETQYF. The full variable domain, in which reference TRBV7-2 and TRBJ2-5 provide the parts outside the CDR3, is GAGVSQSPSNKVTEKGKDVELRCDPISGHTALYWYRQSLGQGLEFLIYFQGNSAPDKSGLPSDRFSAERTGGSVSTLTIQRTQQEDSAVYLCASSPRTGRDKETQYFGPGTRLLVL.

This clonotype was observed at least ten times. V usage is TRBV5-1 and J usage is TRBJ2-1; D may be TRBD1 or TRBD2 (5 bases each). The CDR3 has 13 amino acids. CDR1 SGHRS and CDR2 YFSETQ come from the germline V gene. V was trimmed by 3 bases and J by 7 bases, leaving 11 bases between them. Here the CDR3 DNA reads TGCGCCAGCAGCTGGGGACGGGCGAATGAGCAGTTCTTC. This encodes CASSWGRANEQFF. The variable domain in full, with the rest retrieved from reference TRBV5-1 and TRBJ2-1, is KAGVTQTPRYLIKTRGQQVTLSCSPISGHRSVSWYQQTPGQGLQFLFEYFSETQRNKGNFPGRFSGRQFSNSRSEMNVSTLELGDSALYLCASSWGRANEQFFGPGTRLTVL.

V is TRBV5-1 and J is TRBJ1-1, with a weak D call TRBD1 (6 bases). The CDR3 length is 14 residues. Trimming cost V 4 bases and J 5 bases, with 15 bases left between them. The V gene's germline CDR1 is SGHRS and CDR2 YFSETQ. The CDR3 region has the DNA TGCGCCAGCAGCGAGGAGAGGGGGGTTACTGAAGCTTTCTTT. Protein sequence: CASSEERGVTEAFF.

The chain is built from TRBV5-1 and TRBJ2-1; D is undetermined. Germline CDR1 is SGHRS and CDR2 is YFSETQ. V lost 1 base and J lost 7, with 9 bases in between. CDR3 length: 13 residues. The CDR3 protein is CASSLMVENEQFF. As DNA, the CDR3 is TGCGCCAGCAGCTTGATGGTCGAGAATGAGCAGTTCTTC.